The 13 T cell receptor beta chains below come from one sample, sequenced in a study of blood T cell repertoires in COVID-19. TCRdb's table, derived via immunoSEQ multiplex PCR, lists solely in-frame clones and lacks some. The sample carries around 210,000 clones, around four fifths recorded once. The sequenced sample consisted of peripheral blood. The receptor source for this set is a man aged 60 to 75 with COVID-19, enrolled during active disease.

This chain links TRBV6-5 with TRBJ2-7, with a tentative D call TRBD2 (5 bases). The ends were cut back, 6 bases at V and 1 base at J, with 10 bases in the middle. This CDR3 spans 13 amino acids. Germline loops: CDR1 MNHEY, CDR2 SVGAGI. The CDR3 bases are TGTGCCAGCAGGGGAAGCGGTTCCTACGAGCAGTACTTC. Protein product: CASRGSGSYEQYF.

CDR3 nucleotides: TGTGCCAGCATCGGGGGGGCGGCGGCCTATGGCTACACCTTC. Translating gives CASIGGAAAYGYTF. The V call is TRBV28, the J call TRBJ1-2, with D perhaps TRBD1 (6 bases). The CDR3 extends over 14 amino acids. From germline, CDR1 is MDHEN and CDR2 SYDVKM. V was trimmed by 7 bases and J by 4 bases, leaving 16 bases between them.

V is TRBV3-1 (or the pseudogene TRBV3-2) and J is TRBJ1-5, with D perhaps matching TRBD1 (5 bases). Germline loops: CDR1 LGHDT, CDR2 YNNKEL (reference sequence). The V and J ends lost 6 bases and 3 bases respectively, with 9 bases between them. The CDR3 covers 13 residues. The CDR3 DNA sequence: TGTGCCAGCAGTGACAGCTCCAATCAGCCCCAGCATTTT. Encoded protein: CASSDSSNQPQHF.

V is TRBV5-5 and J is TRBJ1-1; no reliable D call. The CDR3 runs 15 residues. V shed 1 base and J shed 7 bases, with 17 bases lying between them. Germline assignment: CDR1 SGHKS and CDR2 YYEKEE (reference sequence). CDR3 DNA: TGTGCCAGCAGCTTGTATTTGGCCAGGTCGGATGAAGCTTTCTTT. Protein: CASSLYLARSDEAFF.

This chain uses TRBV6-2 or TRBV6-3 with TRBJ1-5; D not certain. Germline lookup yields CDR1 MNHEY and CDR2 SVGEGT. The CDR3 consists of 13 residues. V gave up 5 bases and J gave up 4 bases, with 9 bases separating them. The chain's CDR3 is CASSLLTNQPQHF. The CDR3 region has the DNA TGTGCCAGCAGTCTTCTCACAAATCAGCCCCAGCATTTT.

The V gene is TRBV12-3 or TRBV12-4, the J gene TRBJ2-5, with 9 nucleotides matching TRBD1. V dropped 5 bases and J dropped 5; count of bases not matched to a gene: 3. This CDR3 contains 13 residues. The CDR3 sequence: CASSPGTGETQYF. CDR3 sequence (DNA): TGTGCCAGCAGTCCCGGGACAGGGGAGACCCAGTACTTC.

The V call is TRBV7-2, the J call TRBJ1-6; no clear D gene. The ends were cut back, 1 base at V and 0 bases at J, with 7 bases in the middle. This CDR3 spans 16 amino acids. Germline V gene sequence: CDR1 SGHTA, CDR2 FQGNSA. CDR3 sequence reads: CASSLVGSSYNSPLHF. The CDR3 coding sequence is TGTGCCAGCAGCTTAGTGGGGAGCTCCTATAATTCACCCCTCCACTTT. The whole variable domain, filled in from reference TRBV7-2 and TRBJ1-6, reads GAGVSQSPSNKVTEKGKDVELRCDPISGHTALYWYRQSLGQGLEFLIYFQGNSAPDKSGLPSDRFSAERTGGSVSTLTIQRTQQEDSAVYLCASSLVGSSYNSPLHFGNGTRLTVT.

V gene TRBV18 combines with J gene TRBJ2-2, with D unresolved. The CDR3 contains 14 residues. The germline V gene encodes CDR1 KGHSH and CDR2 LQKENI. Trimming cost V 4 bases and J 4 bases, with 10 bases left between them. The CDR3: CASSLDKPTGELFF. The CDR3 DNA reads as TGTGCCAGCTCACTCGACAAACCCACCGGGGAGCTGTTTTTT.

The chain couples TRBV29-1 to TRBJ1-2; 7 positions match TRBD1. After removal of 5 bases from V and 2 bases from J, the junction contained 8 bases not matched to a gene. There are 14 residues in the CDR3. Germline V gene lookup returns CDR1 SQVTM and CDR2 ANQGSEA. CDR3 DNA sequence: TGCAGCGTTACGGAGGGGGCACGGAACTATGGCTACACCTTC. Its translation is CSVTEGARNYGYTF.

The V and J genes are TRBV18 and TRBJ1-3, with a possible D match to TRBD1 (6 bases). V shed 2 bases and J shed 0 bases, with 11 bases lying between them. CDR1 is KGHSH and CDR2 is LQKENI in the germline V gene. This CDR3 region has 16 residues. The CDR3 loop reads CASSPGTPLSGNTIYF. The CDR3 nucleotides read TGTGCCAGCTCACCAGGGACACCGCTCTCTGGAAACACCATATATTTT. Supplemented by reference TRBV18 and TRBJ1-3, the full variable domain reads NAGVMQNPRHLVRRRGQEARLRCSPMKGHSHVYWYRQLPEEGLKFMVYLQKENIIDESGMPKERFSAEFPKEGPSILRIQQVVRGDSAAYFCASSPGTPLSGNTIYFGEGSWLTVV.

V usage is TRBV7-9 and J usage is TRBJ2-5; the match to TRBD1 covers 7 bases. The CDR3 runs to 14 residues. CDR1 is SEHNR, CDR2 FQNEAQ, per germline (reference sequence). Trimming cost V 1 base and J 4 bases; bases outside gene matches: 3. CDR3 sequence: CASSLEAGGETQYF. The CDR3 DNA is TGTGCCAGCAGCTTAGAGGCAGGGGGAGAGACCCAGTACTTC.

This clone appeared a single time. The chain links TRBV10-3 to TRBJ2-2, with 8 bases matching TRBD2. The CDR3 runs to 16 residues. Germline V lookup: CDR1 ENHRY, CDR2 SYGVKD. After removal of 6 bases from V and 6 bases from J, the junction contained 12 bases not matched to a gene. CDR3 DNA: TGTGCCATCAGCCCAAGGAGCGGGAGAAGCGCCGGGGAGCTGTTTTTT. Protein product: CAISPRSGRSAGELFF.

V usage is TRBV6-5 and J usage is TRBJ1-5; no definite D call. CDR1 is MNHEY, CDR2 SVGAGI, per germline. The CDR3 has 14 residues. Trimming removed 6 bases at V and 3 bases at J, with 12 bases between. The chain's CDR3 is CASSSDGFNQPQHF. The CDR3 DNA reads as TGTGCCAGCAGCTCAGACGGGTTCAATCAGCCCCAGCATTTT.